This entry concerns a single T cell receptor (beta chain). Its specificity is unknown. The sample belongs to a study of human T cells and chemical hapten exposure. General study results and limits: Significantly greater numbers of large CDR3 similarity clusters came from expanded TCRs than from controls.

Germline CDR1 reads SNHLY; CDR2 reads FYNNEI. The CDR3 has 13 amino acids. The V and J ends lost 5 bases and 5 bases respectively, with 9 bases between them. Time point described: pre-sensitization, week 0. The treatment: therapeutic diphenylcyclopropenone sensitization with weekly scalp DPC. Total RNA was extracted from unfractionated whole blood. In TCRdb, the RACE reads were re-called with MiXCR into one record per CDR3 protein. The sample gives about 55,000 distinct CDR3 sequences, roughly a tenth of which show up once; 8.5% to 10% is in the top ten. This sequence originates from a woman aged 30 to 39 with alopecia areata. Some clones in this sample may be carry-over from other donors' samples. This specimen consisted of whole blood, obtained in connection with sensitization to the hapten diphenylcyclopropenone (DPC). J is TRBJ2-2 and V is TRBV2; a weak D match, TRBD1 (5 bases). In DNA, the CDR3 is TGTGCCAGCAGTCCCCAGGGTACCGGGGAGCTGTTTTTT. It codes for CASSPQGTGELFF.